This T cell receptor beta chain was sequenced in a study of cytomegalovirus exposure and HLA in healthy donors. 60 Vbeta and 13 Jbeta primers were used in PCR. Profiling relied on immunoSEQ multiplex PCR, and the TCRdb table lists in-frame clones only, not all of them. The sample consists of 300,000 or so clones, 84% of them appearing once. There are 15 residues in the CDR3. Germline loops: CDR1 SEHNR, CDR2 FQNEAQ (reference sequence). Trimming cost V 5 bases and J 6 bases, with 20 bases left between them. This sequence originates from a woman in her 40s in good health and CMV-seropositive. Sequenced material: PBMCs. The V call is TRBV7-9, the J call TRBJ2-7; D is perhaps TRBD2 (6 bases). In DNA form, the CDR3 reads TGTGCCAGCAGCGCGACCGGGACTGGATTCTCCGAGCAGTACTTC. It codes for CASSATGTGFSEQYF.